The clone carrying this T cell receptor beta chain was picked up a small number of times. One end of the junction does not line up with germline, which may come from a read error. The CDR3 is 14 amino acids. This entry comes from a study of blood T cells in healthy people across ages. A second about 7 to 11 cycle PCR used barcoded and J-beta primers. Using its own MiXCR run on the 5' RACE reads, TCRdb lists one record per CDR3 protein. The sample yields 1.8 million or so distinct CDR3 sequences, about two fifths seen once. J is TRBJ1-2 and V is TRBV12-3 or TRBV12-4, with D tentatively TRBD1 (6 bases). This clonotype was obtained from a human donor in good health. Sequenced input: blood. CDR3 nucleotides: TGTGCCAGCAGCCCTAAAGGGGGAGACTACGGCTACACCTTC. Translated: CASSPKGGDYGYTF.